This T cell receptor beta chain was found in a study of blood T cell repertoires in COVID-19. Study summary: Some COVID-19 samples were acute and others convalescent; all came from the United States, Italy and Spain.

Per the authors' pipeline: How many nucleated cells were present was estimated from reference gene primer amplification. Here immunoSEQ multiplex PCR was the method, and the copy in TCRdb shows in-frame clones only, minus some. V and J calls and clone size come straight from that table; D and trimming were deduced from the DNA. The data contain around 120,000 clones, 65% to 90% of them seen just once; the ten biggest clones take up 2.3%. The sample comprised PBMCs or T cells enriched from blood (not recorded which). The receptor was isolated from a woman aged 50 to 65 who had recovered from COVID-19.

The CDR3: CATSDSRGLAFF. CDR3 DNA: TGTGCCACCAGTGATTCAAGGGGGTTAGCTTTCTTT. The V and J genes are TRBV24-1 and TRBJ1-1; tentative D call: TRBD1 (6 bases). Germline loops: CDR1 KGHDR, CDR2 SFDVKD. The CDR3 has 12 residues. Trimming pared 2 bases from V and 10 bases from J, leaving 10 bases between.